This T cell receptor beta chain came from a study of blood T cell repertoires in COVID-19. Study in general: Specimens from acute and convalescent COVID-19 originated in the United States, Italy and Spain. In each case, the material was cDNA or gDNA derived from T cells, B-cell-depleted T cells, or PBMCs.

Unmatched junction bases numbered 4, after V lost 3 bases and J lost 4 bases. The CDR3 length is 15 residues. Looked up from germline, CDR1 is MNHEY and CDR2 is SMNVEV (reference sequence). Per the original methods: Amplification of reference gene primers was used by the study to estimate nucleated cell counts. Libraries were prepared by immunoSEQ multiplex PCR; TCRdb keeps only in-frame clonotypes and omits some of them. V, J and clone size were drawn from that table, and D and trimming were deduced from the DNA. The sample lists some 34,000 clones, 75% to 90% occurring once. The sequence was collected from a human donor in a cohort sampled during active COVID-19. The V gene is TRBV27, the J gene TRBJ2-3, with TRBD1 matching 10 bases. The sample consisted of peripheral blood. CDR3 DNA: TGTGCCAGCAGTTTCGGGACAGGGGTTTCAGATACGCAGTATTTT. It is translated as CASSFGTGVSDTQYF.